This T cell receptor (beta chain) stems from a study of graft-versus-host responses after intestinal transplantation. Study as a whole: Grafts that recipients had were multivisceral, liver-intestinal, or isolated intestinal transplants. Each recipient received anti-thymocyte globulin induction, then tacrolimus and steroids for 2 to 3 years.

This CDR3 contains 13 residues. Germline-derived CDR1 and CDR2 are MNHEY and SMNVEV (reference sequence). V lost 8 bases and J lost 5, with 15 bases in between. Using immunoSEQ multiplex PCR, the repertoire was profiled, and TCRdb retains in-frame clones only, with some absent. The repertoire holds 95,000 to 150,000 clones, with about 95% as singletons. Turning to this clone: Antigen unknown.

Study-wide results and caveats: Patients with graft-donor T cell macrochimerism had high graft-versus-host to host-versus-graft clonal ratios in allografts. GvH clones detected in recipient marrow included some appearing first in ileum or blood.

V usage is TRBV27 and J usage is TRBJ1-1; tentative D call: TRBD1 (5 bases). This TCR was recovered from a human donor who received an intestinal transplant. This material consisted of unstimulated CD8+ T cells sorted from spleen or lymph node cells, taken before intestinal transplant. In DNA form, the CDR3 reads TGTGCCAGCCTCGACTATGGGGGAACTGAAGCTTTCTTT. Translating gives CASLDYGGTEAFF.